The 22 T cell receptor beta chains reported below all come from one sample, sequenced in a study of blood T cell repertoires in COVID-19. Method: immunoSEQ multiplex PCR; TCRdb's copy keeps in-frame clones and lacks some. The sample holds approximately 280,000 clones, approximately 83% seen once. Sequences were obtained from peripheral blood. These receptors all stem from a woman in her 30s who had recovered from COVID-19.

This rearrangement joins TRBV9 to TRBJ2-3, with 9 bases lining up with TRBD1. CDR1 SGDLS and CDR2 YYNGEE come from the germline V gene. The trim removed 0 bases at V and 6 bases at J, leaving 8 bases unmatched. CDR3 length equals 16 residues. Here the CDR3 reads CASSVDPQGAWDTQYF. The CDR3 nucleotides read TGTGCCAGCAGCGTAGACCCACAGGGGGCTTGGGATACGCAGTATTTT.

CDR3 bases: TGTGCCACCCGGACAGGGGGCTACGAGCAGTACTTC. Translation gives CATRTGGYEQYF. J is TRBJ2-7 and V is TRBV6-5, with 10 bases lining up with TRBD1. Trimming took 10 bases from V and 3 from J; bases not matched to a gene: 3. Germline CDR1 and CDR2: MNHEY and SVGAGI. This CDR3 comprises 12 residues.

As concerns this clone: Other nucleotide sequences in the sample specify the same CDR3. This chain links TRBV19 with TRBJ2-7; 8 bases line up with TRBD1. This CDR3 contains 14 residues. The J segment lost 2 bases and the V segment lost 5 bases, leaving 5 bases of the junction unmatched. Germline lookup yields CDR1 LNHDA and CDR2 SQIVND (reference sequence). The DNA for the CDR3 is TGTGCCAGTAGTCCAGGACAGGGAGCCTACGAGCAGTACTTC. Translation gives CASSPGQGAYEQYF.

This chain connects TRBV29-1 to TRBJ2-7, with 7 bases identical to TRBD1. This CDR3 has 13 amino acids. Germline V gives CDR1 SQVTM, CDR2 ANQGSEA. The ends lost 6 bases at V and 0 bases at J; junction bases unmatched: 5. Written as DNA, the CDR3 is TGCAGCGTGACAGGGTCAAGCTCCTACGAGCAGTACTTC. It encodes CSVTGSSSYEQYF.

This rearrangement joins TRBV2 to TRBJ1-1; D might be TRBD1 (5 bases). Germline V gene sequence: CDR1 SNHLY, CDR2 FYNNEI. With 8 bases removed from V and 2 bases from J, the gap between germline ends came to 18 bases. This CDR3 comprises 15 residues. As DNA, the CDR3 is TGTGCCAGCCGAATCCGTGGGGGGGTTAACACTGAAGCTTTCTTT. It yields the protein CASRIRGGVNTEAFF.

This chain uses TRBV4-2 with TRBJ2-2; D perhaps matches TRBD2 (6 bases). The V gene lost 4 bases and the J gene lost 5 bases, with 8 bases spanning the gap. Germline CDR1 is LGHNA and CDR2 is YNFKEQ. The CDR3 is 13 residues long. The CDR3 protein is CASSLAGTGELFF. The CDR3 DNA is TGTGCCAGCAGCCTGGCGGGGACCGGGGAGCTGTTTTTT.

CDR3 loop: CASSLADGSKGAYTGELFF. DNA for the CDR3: TGTGCCAGCAGCTTGGCCGACGGAAGCAAGGGGGCCTACACCGGGGAGCTGTTTTTT. This sequence joins TRBV7-9 and TRBJ2-2, with 7 bases identical to TRBD1. J gave up 3 bases and V 3 bases, and 16 bases lay outside the gene matches. Per the germline V gene, CDR1 is SEHNR and CDR2 is FQNEAQ (reference sequence). The CDR3 has 19 amino acids.

The chain has TRBV25-1 and TRBJ1-2; no firm D call. Trimming pared 3 bases from V and 8 bases from J, leaving 7 bases between. Germline CDR1 is MGHDK and CDR2 is SYGVNS. The CDR3 has 11 amino acids. CDR3 coding DNA: TGTGCCAGCAGTGAGAGCGAAGGCTACACCTTC. Its protein is CASSESEGYTF.

This clone was found a few times. The V gene is TRBV7-9, the J gene TRBJ1-2; D perhaps matches TRBD1 (5 bases). The CDR3 length is 15 residues. Trimming took 6 bases from V and 6 from J, leaving 20 bases between them. Germline CDR1 is SEHNR and CDR2 is FQNEAQ (reference sequence). CDR3 in amino acids: CASRPTAGDGDGYTF. Written as DNA, the CDR3 is TGTGCCAGCAGGCCGACGGCGGGGGATGGCGATGGCTACACCTTC.

This clone has only one observation. The gene calls are TRBV5-4 and TRBJ2-2; tentative D call: TRBD1 (6 bases). CDR1 and CDR2 from the germline V gene are SGHNT and YYREEE (reference sequence). V was trimmed by 1 base and J by 0 bases, leaving 19 bases between them. This CDR3 has 19 amino acids. The chain's CDR3 is CASSLSPRDTFPNTGELFF. The CDR3 DNA follows: TGTGCCAGCAGCTTGTCTCCCCGGGACACCTTCCCGAACACCGGGGAGCTGTTTTTT.

The chain joins TRBV10-3 to TRBJ2-1; 9 nucleotides align to TRBD1. V was clipped by 9 bases and J by 5 bases; unmatched bases: 5. Germline CDR1 reads ENHRY; CDR2 reads SYGVKD. CDR3 length: 13 residues. In DNA form, the CDR3 reads TGTGCCATGGGACAGGGAAACAACAATGAGCAGTTCTTC. This gives the protein CAMGQGNNNEQFF.

The genes are TRBV30 and TRBJ1-2; tentative D call: TRBD1 (5 bases). Trimming removed 0 bases at V and 10 bases at J, with 15 bases between. Per germline, CDR1 GTSNPN and CDR2 SVGIG (reference sequence). CDR3 length: 13 residues. CDR3 sequence reads: CAWSVLGDSPYTF. CDR3 DNA sequence: TGTGCCTGGAGTGTCCTAGGGGACTCCCCCTACACCTTC.

The sample holds a few counts of this clone. The CDR3 here is CASSPQGEFRAFF. The CDR3, as DNA: TGTGCCAGCAGTCCACAGGGGGAATTCCGGGCTTTCTTT. This chain connects TRBV6-2 or TRBV6-3 to TRBJ1-1, with TRBD1 identical over 8 bases. J was trimmed by 11 bases and V by 5 bases; bases with no gene match: 10. Per the germline V gene, CDR1 is MNHEY and CDR2 is SVGEGT. The CDR3 extends over 13 amino acids.

There are a few counts of this clone. This chain links TRBV5-4 with TRBJ2-1, with 11 bases fitting TRBD2. Germline V gene sequence: CDR1 SGHNT, CDR2 YYREEE (reference sequence). The V gene end was trimmed by 4 bases and the J gene end by 4 bases; junction bases not matched to a gene: 7. The CDR3 loop spans 16 amino acids. The CDR3 loop is CASSPGLAASYNEQFF. As DNA, the CDR3 is TGTGCCAGCAGCCCGGGACTAGCGGCTAGTTACAATGAGCAGTTCTTC.

The chain joins TRBV4-1 to TRBJ2-1; TRBD2 might be the D (5 bases). Per the germline V gene, CDR1 is MGHRA and CDR2 is YSYEKL. V was pared by 0 bases and J by 15 bases, with 15 bases between. The CDR3 contains 13 residues. Written as DNA, the CDR3 is TGCGCCAGCAGCCAAGATCGAGGGAGTTTTGCGTTCTTC. It is translated as CASSQDRGSFAFF.

By sample fraction, this clone is medium-sized. The chain combines TRBV7-9 with TRBJ2-7, with 7 positions matching TRBD1. In germline, CDR1 is SEHNR, CDR2 FQNEAQ (reference sequence). V shed 5 bases and J 3 bases; nucleotides not matched to a gene: 7. This CDR3 comprises 14 residues. DNA of the CDR3: TGTGCCAGCAGCCACCGGGACAGAAACTACGAGCAGTACTTC. Its translation is CASSHRDRNYEQYF.

The chain links TRBV2 to TRBJ1-1, with D possibly matching TRBD1 (6 bases). This CDR3 contains 13 residues. CDR1 is SNHLY, CDR2 FYNNEI, per germline. Between the trimmed V and J ends, which lost 5 bases and 5 bases, there was a span of 12 bases. The CDR3 spells CASSRDTGTEAFF. The DNA of the CDR3 is TGTGCCAGCAGTCGAGATACAGGGACTGAAGCTTTCTTT.

The rearrangement joins TRBV7-9 to TRBJ2-7; TRBD1 matches 9 bases. Germline V gives CDR1 SEHNR, CDR2 FQNEAQ (reference sequence). The CDR3 runs to 14 residues. V was pared by 3 bases and J by 5 bases, with 5 bases of the junction left unmatched. CDR3 in amino acids: CASSFSGTGNEQYF. The CDR3 DNA is TGTGCCAGCAGCTTTTCCGGGACAGGGAACGAGCAGTACTTC.

The chain recombines TRBV5-4 with TRBJ2-7; 12 bases are shared with TRBD2. Germline loops: CDR1 SGHNT, CDR2 YYREEE (reference sequence). The length of the CDR3 is 15 residues. Trimming cost V 0 bases and J 4 bases; bases outside gene matches: 2. The CDR3 region has the DNA TGTGCCAGCAGCTTGGGGACTAGCGGGACTTACGAGCAGTACTTC. This translates into CASSLGTSGTYEQYF.

The gene calls are TRBV28 and TRBJ2-7, with TRBD1 matching over 7 bases. The germline gives CDR1 MDHEN, CDR2 SYDVKM. With V trimmed by 7 bases and J by 4 bases, 10 bases remained unmatched. The length of the CDR3 is 14 residues. In nucleotides, the CDR3 is TGTGCCAGCAACCTCCGACAGGGATCATACGAGCAGTACTTC. It specifies CASNLRQGSYEQYF.

This sequence joins TRBV18 and TRBJ1-5, with 10 bases lining up with TRBD1. J lost 4 bases, V lost 3 bases, and 9 bases had no gene match. Germline CDR1 KGHSH, CDR2 LQKENI. This CDR3 region has 17 residues. CDR3 nucleotide sequence: TGTGCCAGCTCACCCGACAGGGGGCGGTTGGAAAATCAGCCCCAGCATTTT. Encoded protein: CASSPDRGRLENQPQHF.

This clone was recorded once. This same CDR3 is encoded by further DNA sequences in the sample. CDR3: CASSITGGNTEAFF. The CDR3 nucleotides are TGTGCCAGTAGTATTACGGGGGGGAACACTGAAGCTTTCTTT. The rearrangement links TRBV19 to TRBJ1-1, with a possible D match to TRBD1 (5 bases). Trimming pared 3 bases from V and 1 base from J, leaving 9 bases between. The CDR3 is 14 residues long. CDR1 LNHDA and CDR2 SQIVND come from the germline V gene (reference sequence).